One sample yielded the 16 T cell receptor beta chains listed below, sequenced in a study of HIV-infected patients and healthy controls. Reverse transcription used around 480 ng RNA and constant-region primers for alpha and beta. Alpha and beta chain libraries were made separately by chain-specific third strand synthesis with multiplexing indices. Each CDR3 protein is one row after TCRdb ran MiXCR on the 5' RACE reads. The data show about 6,600 distinct CDR3 sequences, roughly 8.7% seen once. Follow-up blood was drawn about 14 weeks, roughly three months, after antiretroviral therapy began. Whole blood was used without fractionation, so all unsorted peripheral T cells were included. The material was blood, obtained during antiretroviral therapy. Source of these receptors: an adult with HIV infection.

This clonotype was recorded many times. The chain employs TRBV5-4 and TRBJ2-7, with 10 bases matching TRBD2. With 1 base clipped from V and 6 bases from J, the junction kept 7 bases outside the gene matches. The CDR3 contains 15 residues. Germline CDR1 reads SGHNT; CDR2 reads YYREEE (reference sequence). CDR3 in DNA: TGTGCCAGCAGCTTGTTCCTCCTAGCGGGAGCCGAGCAGTACTTC. It encodes CASSLFLLAGAEQYF. The variable domain in full, completed from reference TRBV5-4 and TRBJ2-7, reads ETGVTQSPTHLIKTRGQQVTLRCSSQSGHNTVSWYQQALGQGPQFIFQYYREEENGRGNFPPRFSGLQFPNYSSELNVNALELDDSALYLCASSLFLLAGAEQYFGPGTRLTVT.

The CDR3 coding sequence is TGTGCCAGCAGCCTTCGGGACAGCCACACAGATACGCAGTATTTT. This sequence encodes CASSLRDSHTDTQYF. The rearrangement links TRBV9 to TRBJ2-3; 7 bases agree with TRBD1. Germline V gene lookup returns CDR1 SGDLS and CDR2 YYNGEE. The CDR3 sequence is 15 residues long. J was trimmed by 2 bases and V by 4 bases; bases with no gene match: 7.

This clonotype came up many times. V gene TRBV7-9 combines with J gene TRBJ1-2; perhaps TRBD1 as D (5 bases). This CDR3 has 16 residues. With 3 bases removed from V and 0 bases from J, the gap between germline ends came to 14 bases. Germline loops: CDR1 SEHNR, CDR2 FQNEAQ (reference sequence). The CDR3: CASSFLGGGSNYGYTF. The CDR3 DNA is TGTGCCAGCAGCTTTCTTGGGGGGGGGTCTAACTATGGCTACACCTTC.

This clonotype is termed medium-sized. J is TRBJ1-1 and V is TRBV3-1, with a possible D match to TRBD1 (5 bases). Trimming shortened V by 4 bases and J by 3 bases, and 12 bases separated the two germline ends. The CDR3 runs 14 residues. CDR1 and CDR2 (germline): LGHDT, YNNKEL (reference sequence). The CDR3, as DNA: TGTGCCAGCAGCCTGAACCGGGACTACACTGAAGCTTTCTTT. It yields the protein CASSLNRDYTEAFF.

In its sample, this clonotype was seen many times. The chain employs TRBV18 and TRBJ2-5; D not resolved. Germline values: CDR1 KGHSH, CDR2 LQKENI. The CDR3 runs 13 residues. Trimming stripped 3 bases from V and 5 bases from J, with 10 bases between. The CDR3 region is CASSPLLGETQYF. Written as DNA, the CDR3 is TGTGCCAGCTCACCCCTGCTCGGGGAGACCCAGTACTTC.

This clonotype is judged medium-sized. In DNA form, the CDR3 reads TGTGCCAGCAGCCTAACAGGGGAAGGTCGCAATCAGCCCCAGCATTTT. It specifies CASSLTGEGRNQPQHF. The V and J genes are TRBV4-2 and TRBJ1-5; 7 nucleotides line up with TRBD1. The CDR3 spans 16 residues. After removal of 4 bases from V and 2 bases from J, the junction contained 8 bases not matched to a gene. The V gene's germline CDR1 is LGHNA and CDR2 YNFKEQ.

By its share, this clonotype is medium-sized. This chain connects TRBV7-8 to TRBJ1-5; D unclear. Trimming stripped 1 base from V and 3 bases from J, with 4 bases between. In germline, CDR1 is SGHVS, CDR2 FQNEAQ. There are 13 residues in the CDR3. The CDR3 sequence: CASSLEANQPQHF. The CDR3 nucleotides are TGTGCCAGCAGCTTAGAGGCCAATCAGCCCCAGCATTTT.

This clonotype qualifies as medium-sized. V usage is TRBV7-9 and J usage is TRBJ2-5; D is unresolved. Germline CDR1 and CDR2: SEHNR and FQNEAQ (reference sequence). Deletions cut 4 bases from V and 4 bases from J, with 13 bases between. The CDR3 consists of 14 residues. The CDR3 spells CASSSTDRGETQYF. CDR3 nucleotides: TGTGCCAGCAGCTCAACCGACCGTGGAGAGACCCAGTACTTC.

The chain links TRBV29-1 to TRBJ2-7, with TRBD2 matching 8 bases. Germline loops: CDR1 SQVTM, CDR2 ANQGSEA. J was trimmed by 0 bases and V by 5 bases; bases with no gene match: 6. The CDR3 extends over 14 amino acids. The CDR3 sequence is CSVTTGTSSYEQYF. DNA of the CDR3: TGCAGCGTTACCACCGGGACTAGCTCCTACGAGCAGTACTTC.

By share, this clonotype ranks as medium-sized. The CDR3 DNA is TGTGCCAGCAGTTTATCGACGCTAGCGGGAGCAGAGACCCAGTACTTC. Protein: CASSLSTLAGAETQYF. J is TRBJ2-5 and V is TRBV27; 10 nucleotides line up with TRBD2. After removal of 0 bases from V and 4 bases from J, the junction contained 5 bases not matched to a gene. Germline V gene sequence: CDR1 MNHEY, CDR2 SMNVEV (reference sequence). This CDR3 has 16 amino acids.

By share of the sample, this clonotype is medium-sized. The V gene is TRBV6-1, the J gene TRBJ2-7; D gene ambiguous. V lost 4 bases and J lost 3, with 7 bases in between. The CDR3 consists of 12 residues. CDR1 and CDR2 (germline): MNHNS, SASEGT. CDR3 amino acids: CASSGLDYEQYF. The CDR3 DNA sequence: TGTGCCAGCAGTGGACTGGACTACGAGCAGTACTTC.

This rearrangement joins TRBV28 to TRBJ1-4; the D is unclear. This CDR3 contains 15 residues. V gave up 3 bases and J gave up 0 bases, with 8 bases separating them. Germline CDR1 and CDR2: MDHEN and SYDVKM. The CDR3 is CASSFWSATNEKLFF. In DNA, the CDR3 is TGTGCCAGCAGTTTTTGGTCGGCAACTAATGAAAAACTGTTTTTT.

By its share, this clonotype is medium-sized. This chain connects TRBV20-1 to TRBJ1-5, with 7 bases aligning to TRBD1. CDR3 length: 17 residues. Trimming took 1 base from V and 5 from J; bases not matched to a gene: 14. The germline gives CDR1 DFQATT, CDR2 SNEGSKA (reference sequence). DNA of the CDR3: TGCAGTGCTAGAGCCTTTATCGGGACAGTGTGGGATCAGCCCCAGCATTTT. Protein product: CSARAFIGTVWDQPQHF.

By share of the sample, this clonotype is medium-sized. J is TRBJ1-6 and V is TRBV27; TRBD1 might be the D (5 bases). V shed 6 bases and J shed 0 bases, with 9 bases lying between them. The V gene's germline CDR1 is MNHEY and CDR2 SMNVEV (reference sequence). The CDR3 spans 15 residues. The CDR3 DNA reads TGTGCCAGCAGGGCCGGGGGCTCCTATAATTCACCCCTCCACTTT. It codes for CASRAGGSYNSPLHF.

A few counts support this clonotype. The CDR3, as DNA: TGCGCCAGCAGCCAAGATGGGAGGGGCAGTCAGCCCCAGCATTTT. Amino acid sequence: CASSQDGRGSQPQHF. V usage is TRBV4-1 and J usage is TRBJ1-5; D is perhaps TRBD1 (5 bases). Germline assignment: CDR1 MGHRA and CDR2 YSYEKL. The CDR3 is made up of 15 amino acids. Between the trimmed V and J ends, which lost 0 bases and 6 bases, there was a span of 12 bases.

This clonotype was picked up many times. The V call is TRBV10-3, the J call TRBJ2-7, with 7 bases that match TRBD1. There are 15 residues in the CDR3. Per germline, CDR1 ENHRY and CDR2 SYGVKD. Germline trimming cut 5 bases from V and 0 bases from J; bases unmatched to any gene: 7. The DNA for the CDR3 is TGTGCCATCAGTAGCCGGGACAGAAGCTCCTACGAGCAGTACTTC. It is translated as CAISSRDRSSYEQYF.